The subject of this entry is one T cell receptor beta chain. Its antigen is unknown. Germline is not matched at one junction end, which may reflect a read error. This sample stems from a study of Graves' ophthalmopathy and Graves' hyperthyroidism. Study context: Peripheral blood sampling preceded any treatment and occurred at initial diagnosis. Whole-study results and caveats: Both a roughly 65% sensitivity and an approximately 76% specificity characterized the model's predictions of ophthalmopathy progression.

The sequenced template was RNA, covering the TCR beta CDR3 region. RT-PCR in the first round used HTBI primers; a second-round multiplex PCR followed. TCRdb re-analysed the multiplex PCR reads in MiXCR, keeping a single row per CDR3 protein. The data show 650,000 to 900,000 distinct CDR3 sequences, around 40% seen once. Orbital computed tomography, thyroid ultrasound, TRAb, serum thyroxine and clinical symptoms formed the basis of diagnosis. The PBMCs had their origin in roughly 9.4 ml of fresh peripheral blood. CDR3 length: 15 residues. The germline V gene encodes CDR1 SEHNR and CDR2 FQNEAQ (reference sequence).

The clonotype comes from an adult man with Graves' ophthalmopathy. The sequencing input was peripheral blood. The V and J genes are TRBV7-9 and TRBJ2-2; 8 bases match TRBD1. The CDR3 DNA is TGCGCCAGCAGCCGGTGGACAGGGATCGCCGGGGAGCTGTTTTTT. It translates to CASSRWTGIAGELFF.